This entry features one T cell receptor beta chain sequence. The antigen remains undetermined. Germline V gene sequence: CDR1 MNHEY, CDR2 SVGAGI. This CDR3 comprises 13 residues. V lost 5 bases and J lost 6; bases outside the gene matches: 3. This specimen belongs to a study of long-term antiretroviral therapy in people with HIV. Study-wide results and limits: Following ART, diversity rose but still fell short of transplant donor controls. Among HIV repertoires, CDR3 length ranges were narrower than those of controls.

Survey-level immunoSEQ v3.0 assays were run. TCRdb's copy holds only in-frame clones and misses some; the assay was immunoSEQ multiplex PCR. Altogether some 26,000 clones are present, under 80% being singletons, with the ten largest covering about 11%. Sequenced here: unsorted PBMCs, sampled 1.1 years before starting antiretroviral therapy. This receptor was taken from a woman aged 35 to 49 with HIV. The chain recombines TRBV6-5 with TRBJ1-5, with 8 positions matching TRBD1. CDR3 nucleotide sequence: TGTGCCAGCAGTCCACAGGGGGGTCAGCCCCAGCATTTT. The encoded protein is CASSPQGGQPQHF.